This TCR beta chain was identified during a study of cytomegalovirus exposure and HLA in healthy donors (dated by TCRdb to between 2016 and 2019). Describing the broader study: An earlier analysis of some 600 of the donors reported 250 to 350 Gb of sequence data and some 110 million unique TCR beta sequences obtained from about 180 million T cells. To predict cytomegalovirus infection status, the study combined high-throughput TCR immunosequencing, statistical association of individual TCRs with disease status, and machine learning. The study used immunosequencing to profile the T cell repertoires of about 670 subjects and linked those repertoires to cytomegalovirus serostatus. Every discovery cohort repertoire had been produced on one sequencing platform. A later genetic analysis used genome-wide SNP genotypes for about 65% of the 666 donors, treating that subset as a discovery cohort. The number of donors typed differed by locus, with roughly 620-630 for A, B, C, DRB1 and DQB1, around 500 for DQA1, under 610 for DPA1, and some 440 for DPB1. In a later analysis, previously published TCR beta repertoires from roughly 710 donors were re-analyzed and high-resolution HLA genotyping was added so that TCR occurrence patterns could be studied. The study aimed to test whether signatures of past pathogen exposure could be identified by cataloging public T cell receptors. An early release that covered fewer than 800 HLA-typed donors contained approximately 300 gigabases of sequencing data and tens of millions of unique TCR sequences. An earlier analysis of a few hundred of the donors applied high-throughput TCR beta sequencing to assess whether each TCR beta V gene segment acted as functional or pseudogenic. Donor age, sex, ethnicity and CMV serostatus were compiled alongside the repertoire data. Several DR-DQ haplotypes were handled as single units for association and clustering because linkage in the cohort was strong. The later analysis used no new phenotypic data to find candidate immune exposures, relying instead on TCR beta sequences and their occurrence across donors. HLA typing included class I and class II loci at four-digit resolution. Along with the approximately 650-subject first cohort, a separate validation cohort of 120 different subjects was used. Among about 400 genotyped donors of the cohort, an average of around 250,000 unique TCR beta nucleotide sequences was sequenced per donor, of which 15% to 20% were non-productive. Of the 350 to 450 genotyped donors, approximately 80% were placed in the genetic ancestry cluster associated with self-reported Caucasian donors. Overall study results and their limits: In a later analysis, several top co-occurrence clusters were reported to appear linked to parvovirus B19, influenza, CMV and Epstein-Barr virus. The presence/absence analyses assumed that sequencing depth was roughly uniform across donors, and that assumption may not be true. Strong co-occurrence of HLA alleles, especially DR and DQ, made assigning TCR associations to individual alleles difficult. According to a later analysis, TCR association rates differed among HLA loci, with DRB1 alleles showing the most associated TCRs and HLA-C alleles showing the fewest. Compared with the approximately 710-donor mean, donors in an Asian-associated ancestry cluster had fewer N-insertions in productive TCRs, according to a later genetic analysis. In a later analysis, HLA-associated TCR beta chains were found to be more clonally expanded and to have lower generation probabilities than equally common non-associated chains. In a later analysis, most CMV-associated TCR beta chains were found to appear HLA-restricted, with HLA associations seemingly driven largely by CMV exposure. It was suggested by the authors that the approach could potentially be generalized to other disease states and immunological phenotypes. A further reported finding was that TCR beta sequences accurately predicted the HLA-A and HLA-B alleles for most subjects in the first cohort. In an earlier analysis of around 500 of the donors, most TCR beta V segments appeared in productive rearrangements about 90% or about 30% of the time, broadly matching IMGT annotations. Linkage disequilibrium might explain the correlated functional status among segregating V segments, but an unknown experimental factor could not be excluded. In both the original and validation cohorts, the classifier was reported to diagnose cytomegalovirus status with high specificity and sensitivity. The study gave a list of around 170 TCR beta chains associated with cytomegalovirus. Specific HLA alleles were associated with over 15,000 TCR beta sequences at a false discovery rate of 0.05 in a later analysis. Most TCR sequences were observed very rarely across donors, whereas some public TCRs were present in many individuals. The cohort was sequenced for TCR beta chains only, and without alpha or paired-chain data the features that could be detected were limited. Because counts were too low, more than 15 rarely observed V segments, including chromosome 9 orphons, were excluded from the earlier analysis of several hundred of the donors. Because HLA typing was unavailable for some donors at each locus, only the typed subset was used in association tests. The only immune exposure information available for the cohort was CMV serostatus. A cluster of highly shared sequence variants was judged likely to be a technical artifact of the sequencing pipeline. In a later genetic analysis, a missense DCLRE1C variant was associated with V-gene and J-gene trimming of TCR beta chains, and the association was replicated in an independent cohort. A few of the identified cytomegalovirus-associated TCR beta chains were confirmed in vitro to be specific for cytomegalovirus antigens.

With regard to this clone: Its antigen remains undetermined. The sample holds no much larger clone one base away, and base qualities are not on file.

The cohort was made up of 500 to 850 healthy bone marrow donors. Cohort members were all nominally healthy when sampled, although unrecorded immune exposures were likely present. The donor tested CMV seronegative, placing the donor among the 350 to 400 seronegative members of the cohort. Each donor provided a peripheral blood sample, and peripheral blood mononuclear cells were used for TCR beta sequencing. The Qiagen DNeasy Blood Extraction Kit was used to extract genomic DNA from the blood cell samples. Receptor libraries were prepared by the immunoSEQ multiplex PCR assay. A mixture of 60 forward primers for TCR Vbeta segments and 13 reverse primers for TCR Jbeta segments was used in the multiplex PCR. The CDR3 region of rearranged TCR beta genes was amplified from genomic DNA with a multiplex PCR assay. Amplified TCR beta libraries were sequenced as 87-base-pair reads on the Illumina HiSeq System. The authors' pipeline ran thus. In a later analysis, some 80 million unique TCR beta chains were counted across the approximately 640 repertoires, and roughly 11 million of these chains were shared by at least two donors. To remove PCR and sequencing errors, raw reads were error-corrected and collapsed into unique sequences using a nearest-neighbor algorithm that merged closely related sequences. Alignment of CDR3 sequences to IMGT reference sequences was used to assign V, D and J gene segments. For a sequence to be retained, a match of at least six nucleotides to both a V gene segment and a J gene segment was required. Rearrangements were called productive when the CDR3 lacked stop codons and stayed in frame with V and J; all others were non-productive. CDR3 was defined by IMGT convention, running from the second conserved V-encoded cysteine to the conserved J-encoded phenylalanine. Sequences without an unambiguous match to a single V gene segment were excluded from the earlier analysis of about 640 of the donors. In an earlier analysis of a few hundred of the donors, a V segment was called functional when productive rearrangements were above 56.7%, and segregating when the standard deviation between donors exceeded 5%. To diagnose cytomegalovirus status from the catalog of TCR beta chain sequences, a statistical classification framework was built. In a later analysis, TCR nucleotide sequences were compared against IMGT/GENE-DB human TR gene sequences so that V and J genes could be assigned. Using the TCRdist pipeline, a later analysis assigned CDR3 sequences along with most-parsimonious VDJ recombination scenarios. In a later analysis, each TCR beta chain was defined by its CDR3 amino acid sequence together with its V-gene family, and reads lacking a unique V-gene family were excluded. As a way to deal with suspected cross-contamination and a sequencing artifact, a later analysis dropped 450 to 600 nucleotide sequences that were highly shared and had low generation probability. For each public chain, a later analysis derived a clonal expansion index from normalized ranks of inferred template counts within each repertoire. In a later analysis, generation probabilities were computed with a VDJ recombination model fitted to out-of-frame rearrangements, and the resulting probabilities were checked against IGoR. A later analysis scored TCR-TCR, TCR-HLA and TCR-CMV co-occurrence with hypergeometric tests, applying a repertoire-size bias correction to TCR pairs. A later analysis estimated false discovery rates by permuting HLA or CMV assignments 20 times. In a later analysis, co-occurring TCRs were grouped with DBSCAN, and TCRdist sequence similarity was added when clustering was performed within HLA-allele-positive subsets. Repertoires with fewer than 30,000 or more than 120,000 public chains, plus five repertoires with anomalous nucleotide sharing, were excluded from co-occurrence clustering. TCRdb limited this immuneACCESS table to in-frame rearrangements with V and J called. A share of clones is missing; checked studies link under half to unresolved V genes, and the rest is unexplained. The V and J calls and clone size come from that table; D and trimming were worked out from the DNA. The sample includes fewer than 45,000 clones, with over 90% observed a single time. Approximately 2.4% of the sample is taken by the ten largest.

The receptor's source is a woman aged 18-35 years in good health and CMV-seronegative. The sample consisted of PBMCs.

The CDR3 region reads CASSQQAGGQNEQFF. The sequenced DNA: TGTGCCAGCAGTCAGCAAGCGGGAGGGCAGAATGAGCAGTTCTTC. The receptor chain draws on TRBV27 and TRBJ2-1; the junction holds 10 bases that match TRBD2. Via the germline V gene (reference sequence), CDR1 is MNHEY and CDR2 SMNVEV. V has 5 bases trimmed and J has 7 bases trimmed; junction bases matching no gene number 8. From its cysteine to its phenylalanine, the CDR3 spans 15 amino acids. The entry retains the CDR3 DNA only, 45 bases that are in frame from base 1.